Presented here are 14 T cell receptor beta chains from one specimen sequenced in a study of graft-versus-host responses after intestinal transplantation. The antigens for these receptors are not known. Using immunoSEQ multiplex PCR, the repertoire was profiled, and TCRdb retains in-frame clones only, with some absent. The sample shows tens of thousands of clones, just over 90% of them seen only once. The sample consisted of unstimulated CD8+ T cells sorted from spleen or lymph node cells, taken before intestinal transplant. The receptors derive from a human donor who received an intestinal transplant.

The rearrangement uses TRBV7-9 and TRBJ1-1; 7 bases map to TRBD1. The CDR3 covers 14 residues. After removal of 3 bases from V and 1 base from J, the junction contained 2 bases not matched to a gene. Germline CDR1 is SEHNR and CDR2 is FQNEAQ (reference sequence). CDR3 in amino acids: CASSLTGTNTEAFF. In DNA, the CDR3 is TGTGCCAGCAGCTTGACAGGGACGAACACTGAAGCTTTCTTT.

CDR3 DNA: TGTGCCAGCACCTCTAGGGGGATCGGGGACAGGGTGTCCTACGAGCAGTACTTC. Amino acid sequence: CASTSRGIGDRVSYEQYF. This chain connects TRBV7-2 to TRBJ2-7; 9 bases are a match to TRBD1. This CDR3 has 18 residues. Trimming cost V 7 bases and J 1 base; bases outside gene matches: 17. The germline V gene encodes CDR1 SGHTA and CDR2 FQGNSA.

V is TRBV21-1 and J is TRBJ2-7; the listed D gene, TRBD2, was not tested against the DNA. TRBV21-1 is reported as a pseudogene. The CDR3 loop spans 14 amino acids. The CDR3 here is CASSKFTRYYEQYF. CDR3 DNA sequence: TGTGCCAGCAGCAAATTTACTAGGTACTACGAGCAGTACTTC.

V gene TRBV4-1 combines with J gene TRBJ2-3, with 10 bases identical to TRBD2. Trimming removed 0 bases from V and 1 base from J; junction bases left unmatched: 7. The germline V gene encodes CDR1 MGHRA and CDR2 YSYEKL. CDR3 length equals 18 residues. The CDR3 reads CASSQDDPGLAGTDTQYF. In DNA form, the CDR3 reads TGCGCCAGCAGCCAAGATGACCCAGGACTAGCGGGCACAGATACGCAGTATTTT.

The chain has TRBV25-1 and TRBJ2-3, with 11 bases identical to TRBD2. Germline V CDR1 and CDR2: MGHDK, SYGVNS. The CDR3 runs to 18 residues. Germline trimming cut 4 bases from V and 2 bases from J; bases unmatched to any gene: 11. The CDR3 nucleotides read TGTGCCAGCAGTGTGGCTAGCGGGGGGACTCCACACACAGATACGCAGTATTTT. This codes for CASSVASGGTPHTDTQYF.

CDR3 nucleotides: TGCGCCAGCAGCTTGGCCGGTGAACCGGGACAGGGCTACGAGCAGTACTTC. Its protein product is CASSLAGEPGQGYEQYF. This chain uses TRBV5-1 with TRBJ2-5; TRBD1 agrees at 9 bases. The J call is in doubt because the DNA end fits TRBJ2-7 better. Germline loops: CDR1 SGHRS, CDR2 YFSETQ. CDR3 length: 17 residues.

This chain connects TRBV27 to TRBJ1-1; D not resolved. V lost 4 bases and J 6 bases, leaving 15 bases between the germline ends. This CDR3 is built from 14 residues. Germline V CDR1 and CDR2: MNHEY, SMNVEV (reference sequence). CDR3 in DNA: TGTGCCAGCAGTTCCCAGCGAGGGTTTTCTGAAGCTTTCTTT. It is translated as CASSSQRGFSEAFF.

The gene calls are TRBV2 and TRBJ2-3; TRBD2 matches at 7 bases. The CDR3 consists of 18 residues. Germline CDR1 reads SNHLY; CDR2 reads FYNNEI. V lost 6 bases and J lost 2; bases outside the gene matches: 17. The CDR3 region has the DNA TGTGCCAGCAGCTGGACTAGATCGGGAATAGGGTCCACAGATACGCAGTATTTT. Protein product: CASSWTRSGIGSTDTQYF.

In DNA, the CDR3 is TGTGCCACCAGCAGTAGTAAGACAGGAGGCTACGAGCAGTACTTC. This encodes CATSSSKTGGYEQYF. The rearrangement uses TRBV15 and TRBJ2-7; TRBD1 might be the D (6 bases). The CDR3 loop spans 15 amino acids. The V gene lost 3 bases and the J gene lost 3 bases, with 15 bases spanning the gap. Germline V CDR1 and CDR2: LNHNV, YYDKDF (reference sequence).

The rearrangement joins TRBV27 to TRBJ1-1; D unclear. Trimming pared 4 bases from V and 8 bases from J, leaving 14 bases between. Germline values: CDR1 MNHEY, CDR2 SMNVEV (reference sequence). The CDR3 has 13 amino acids. CDR3 residues: CASSSPGEAEAFF. DNA of the CDR3: TGTGCCAGCAGTTCCCCCGGTGAGGCCGAAGCTTTCTTT.

The CDR3 nucleotides read TGTGCCAGCAGCGCTAGCGGTAGCACAGATACGCAGTATTTT. Encoded protein: CASSASGSTDTQYF. This sequence joins TRBV11-3 and TRBJ2-3; TRBD2 aligns across 7 bases. Germline loops: CDR1 SGHNT, CDR2 YENEEA. This CDR3 is built from 14 residues. The J segment lost 0 bases and the V segment lost 5 bases, leaving 2 bases of the junction unmatched. Complete variable domain (other parts from reference TRBV11-3 and TRBJ2-3): EAGVVQSPRYKIIEKKQPVAFWCNPISGHNTLYWYLQNLGQGPELLIRYENEEAVDDSQLPKDRFSAERLKGVDSTLKIQPAELGDSAVYLCASSASGSTDTQYFGPGTRLTVL.

This clone appeared once. The V gene is TRBV7-9, the J gene TRBJ1-2; possibly TRBD1 for D (5 bases). CDR1 and CDR2 (germline): SEHNR, FQNEAQ (reference sequence). The germline V and J ends were trimmed by 5 bases and 7 bases, with 23 bases remaining between them. The length of the CDR3 is 16 residues. Here the CDR3 DNA reads TGTGCCAGCAGCATCGAGGGGCGGGACCCCAGGCGTGGCTACACCTTC. It yields the protein CASSIEGRDPRRGYTF. Using reference TRBV7-9 and TRBJ1-2 for the parts outside the CDR3, the full variable domain is DTGVSQNPRHKITKRGQNVTFRCDPISEHNRLYWYRQTLGQGPEFLTYFQNEAQLEKSRLLSDRFSAERPKGSFSTLEIQRTEQGDSAMYLCASSIEGRDPRRGYTFGSGTRLTVV.

The chain links TRBV11-2 to TRBJ2-5; a possible D gene is TRBD1 (6 bases). Per the germline V gene, CDR1 is SGHAT and CDR2 is FQNNGV. Trimming took off 2 bases at V and 2 bases at J, with 15 bases between the two ends. The CDR3 loop spans 16 amino acids. CDR3 region: CASSLSVRQDQETQYF. CDR3 in DNA: TGTGCCAGCAGCTTATCCGTCCGACAGGATCAAGAGACCCAGTACTTC.

V usage is TRBV27 and J usage is TRBJ1-3; no definite D call. The V end lost 0 bases, the J end lost 0 bases, and 9 bases lay between the germline ends. The germline CDR1 and CDR2 sequences are MNHEY and SMNVEV (reference sequence). CDR3 length equals 16 residues. CDR3 DNA sequence: TGTGCCAGCAGTTTATCCGGCGGAGTCTCTGGAAACACCATATATTTT. Protein sequence: CASSLSGGVSGNTIYF.